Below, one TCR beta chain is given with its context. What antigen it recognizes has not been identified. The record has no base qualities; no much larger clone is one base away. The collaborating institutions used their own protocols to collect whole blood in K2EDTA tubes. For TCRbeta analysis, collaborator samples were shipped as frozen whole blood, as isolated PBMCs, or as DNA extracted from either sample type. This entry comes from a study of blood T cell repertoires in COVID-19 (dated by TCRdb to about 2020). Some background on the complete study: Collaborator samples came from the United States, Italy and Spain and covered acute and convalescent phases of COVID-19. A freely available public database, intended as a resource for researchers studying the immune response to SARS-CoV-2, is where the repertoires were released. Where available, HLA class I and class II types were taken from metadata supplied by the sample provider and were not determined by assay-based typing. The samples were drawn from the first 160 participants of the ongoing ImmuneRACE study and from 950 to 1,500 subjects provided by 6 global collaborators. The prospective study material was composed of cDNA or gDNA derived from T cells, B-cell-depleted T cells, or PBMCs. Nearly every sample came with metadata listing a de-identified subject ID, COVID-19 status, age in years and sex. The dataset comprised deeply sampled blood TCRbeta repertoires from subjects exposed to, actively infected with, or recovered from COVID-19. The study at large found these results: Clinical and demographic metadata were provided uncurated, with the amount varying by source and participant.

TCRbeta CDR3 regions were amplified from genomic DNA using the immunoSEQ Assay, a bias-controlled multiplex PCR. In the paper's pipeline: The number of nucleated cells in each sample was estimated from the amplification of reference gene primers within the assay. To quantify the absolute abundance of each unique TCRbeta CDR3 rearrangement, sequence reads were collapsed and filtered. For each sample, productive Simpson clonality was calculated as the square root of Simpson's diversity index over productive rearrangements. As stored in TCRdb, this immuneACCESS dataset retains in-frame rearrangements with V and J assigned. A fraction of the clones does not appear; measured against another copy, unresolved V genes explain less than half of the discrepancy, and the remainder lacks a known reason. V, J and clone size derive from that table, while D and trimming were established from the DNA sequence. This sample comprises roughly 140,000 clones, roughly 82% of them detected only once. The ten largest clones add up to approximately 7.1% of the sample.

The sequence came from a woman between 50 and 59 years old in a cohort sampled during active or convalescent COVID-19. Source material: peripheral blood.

The CDR3 region reads CASRPTGGLNTGELFF. The DNA sequence is given as TGTGCCAGCAGGCCCACAGGGGGCCTGAACACCGGGGAGCTGTTTTTT. The rearrangement combines TRBV5-4 with TRBJ2-2; 9 bases in the junction line up with TRBD1. Trimming accounts for 5 bases at V and 1 base at J, while the number of junction bases matched to no gene is 6. The cysteine opens and the phenylalanine closes a CDR3 of 16 amino acids. Solely the CDR3 DNA is kept, with 48 bases framed from the first base. For CDR1 and CDR2, the germline V gene (reference sequence) lists SGHNT and YYREEE.